This is a list of T cell receptor beta chains from one sample in a study of neoadjuvant anti-PD-1 for oral cavity cancer. Libraries were prepared by immunoSEQ multiplex PCR; TCRdb keeps only in-frame clonotypes and omits some of them. Here the sample spans about 23,000 clones, 25% to 30% being singletons. Specimen: tumor tissue, collected after nivolumab (anti-PD-1) treatment. These receptors originate from a person aged 35-79 years with oral cavity squamous cell carcinoma. The CDR3 runs from the conserved cysteine through the conserved F or W.

V	J	CDR3
TRBV29-1	TRBJ1-5	CSVRSRGQPQHF
TRBV5-1	TRBJ2-1	CASSLGQVSGDEQFF
TRBV4-1	TRBJ2-6	CASSRTRTGEFSGANVLTF
TRBV5-1	TRBJ2-7	CASSLLAGGYEQYF
TRBV29-1	TRBJ1-1	CSVIQGSYTEAFF
TRBV28	TRBJ1-5	CASSLFRWRNSNQPQHF
TRBV5-1	TRBJ2-2	CASSLREKAGELFF
TRBV2	TRBJ1-5	CASSDHFGARGNQPQHF
TRBV29-1	TRBJ1-1	CSSWDTEAFF
TRBV7-9	TRBJ1-3	CASSLAGTASGNTIYF
TRBV5-6	TRBJ1-2	CASSLDRAPLGYTF
TRBV9	TRBJ2-5	CASSLGPSRGETQYF
TRBV30	TRBJ1-5	CAWSVMGRGGYSNQPQHF
TRBV6-1	TRBJ2-3	CASSGLASGRYDTQYF
TRBV18	TRBJ2-1	CASSPEIRSSHNEQFF
TRBV7-9	TRBJ1-1	CASSSAGGWATEAFF
TRBV27	TRBJ2-7	CASSSWTRGLQRSSYEQYF